This paragraph covers one T cell receptor beta chain sequence. In germline, CDR1 is MNHEY, CDR2 SVGEGT. The CDR3 sequence is 14 residues long. V lost 7 bases and J lost 5, with 18 bases in between. Amplification of TCR beta CDR3 regions was performed using RNA transcripts as template. In the first-round RT-PCR of the TCR CDR3, the HTBI primer set was used. TCRdb reprocessed the multiplex PCR reads via MiXCR and lists one record per CDR3 protein. The data show 350,000 to 400,000 distinct CDR3 sequences, about a fifth seen once. This record belongs to a study of T cells in Graves' hyperthyroidism and ophthalmopathy.

The chain is built from TRBV6-2 or TRBV6-3 and TRBJ2-7; no reliable D call. This TCR was recovered from a young woman with Graves' hyperthyroidism. Sequences were obtained from blood. DNA of the CDR3: TGTGCCAGCACCAAGAGTAATCGTAGGGACGAGCAGTACTTC. This gives the protein CASTKSNRRDEQYF.